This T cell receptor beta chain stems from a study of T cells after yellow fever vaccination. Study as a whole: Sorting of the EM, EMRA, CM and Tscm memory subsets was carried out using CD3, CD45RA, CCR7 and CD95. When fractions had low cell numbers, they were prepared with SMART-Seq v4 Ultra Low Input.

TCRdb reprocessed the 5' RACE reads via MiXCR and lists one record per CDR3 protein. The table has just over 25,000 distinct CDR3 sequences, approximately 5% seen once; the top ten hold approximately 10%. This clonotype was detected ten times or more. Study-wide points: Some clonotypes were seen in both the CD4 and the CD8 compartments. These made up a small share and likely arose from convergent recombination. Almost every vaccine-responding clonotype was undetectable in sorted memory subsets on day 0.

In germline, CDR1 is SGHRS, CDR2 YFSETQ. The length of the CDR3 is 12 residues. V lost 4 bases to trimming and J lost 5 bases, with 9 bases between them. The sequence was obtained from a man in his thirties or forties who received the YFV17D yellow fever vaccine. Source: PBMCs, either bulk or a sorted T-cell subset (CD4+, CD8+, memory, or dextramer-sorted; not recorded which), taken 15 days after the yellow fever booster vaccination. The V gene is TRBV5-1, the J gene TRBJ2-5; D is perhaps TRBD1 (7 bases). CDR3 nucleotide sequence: TGCGCCAGCAGCCCAGGGGGGGAGACCCAGTACTTC. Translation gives CASSPGGETQYF.